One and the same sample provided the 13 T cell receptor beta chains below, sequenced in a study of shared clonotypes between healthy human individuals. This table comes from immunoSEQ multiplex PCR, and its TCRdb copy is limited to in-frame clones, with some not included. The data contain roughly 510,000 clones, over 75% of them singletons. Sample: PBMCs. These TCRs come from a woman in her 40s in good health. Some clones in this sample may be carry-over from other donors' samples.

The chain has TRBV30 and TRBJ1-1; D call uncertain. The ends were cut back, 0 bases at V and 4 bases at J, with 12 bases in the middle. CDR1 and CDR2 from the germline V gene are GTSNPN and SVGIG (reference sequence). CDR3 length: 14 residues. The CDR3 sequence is CAWSVLGGGTEAFF. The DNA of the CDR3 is TGTGCCTGGAGTGTCCTGGGCGGCGGCACTGAAGCTTTCTTT.

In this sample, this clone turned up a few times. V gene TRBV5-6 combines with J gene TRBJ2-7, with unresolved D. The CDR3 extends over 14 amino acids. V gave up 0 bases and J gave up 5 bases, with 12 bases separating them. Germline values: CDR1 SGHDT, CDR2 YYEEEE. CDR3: CASSLAHIFNEQYF. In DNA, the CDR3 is TGTGCCAGCAGCTTGGCGCACATCTTTAACGAGCAGTACTTC. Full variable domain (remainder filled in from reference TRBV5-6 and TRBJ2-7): DAGVTQSPTHLIKTRGQQVTLRCSPKSGHDTVSWYQQALGQGPQFIFQYYEEEERQRGNFPDRFSGHQFPNYSSELNVNALLLGDSALYLCASSLAHIFNEQYFGPGTRLTVT.

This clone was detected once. DNA for the CDR3: TGTGCCAGCAGACGACTGGGCGGGGAGGGGACACGGAAATACAATGAGCAGTTCTTC. Residues: CASRRLGGEGTRKYNEQFF. The chain carries TRBV7-2 and TRBJ2-1; D possibly corresponds to TRBD2 (7 bases). Germline V CDR1 and CDR2: SGHTA, FQGNSA. V was clipped by 6 bases and J by 4 bases, with 28 bases between them. The CDR3 has 19 residues.

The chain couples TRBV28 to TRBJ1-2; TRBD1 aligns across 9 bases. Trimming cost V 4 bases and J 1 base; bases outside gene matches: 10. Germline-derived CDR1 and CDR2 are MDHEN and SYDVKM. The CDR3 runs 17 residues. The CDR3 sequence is CASSWGQGFVVNYGYTF. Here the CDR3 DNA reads TGTGCCAGCAGTTGGGGACAGGGTTTTGTAGTTAACTATGGCTACACCTTC.

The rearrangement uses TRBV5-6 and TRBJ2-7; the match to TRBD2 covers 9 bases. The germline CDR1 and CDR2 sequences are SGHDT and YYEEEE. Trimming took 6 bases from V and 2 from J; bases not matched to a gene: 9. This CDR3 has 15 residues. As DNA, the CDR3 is TGTGCCAGCACCGAGCGCGGGAGGGGGGCCTACGAGCAGTACTTC. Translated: CASTERGRGAYEQYF. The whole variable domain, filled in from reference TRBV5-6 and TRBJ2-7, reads DAGVTQSPTHLIKTRGQQVTLRCSPKSGHDTVSWYQQALGQGPQFIFQYYEEEERQRGNFPDRFSGHQFPNYSSELNVNALLLGDSALYLCASTERGRGAYEQYFGPGTRLTVT.

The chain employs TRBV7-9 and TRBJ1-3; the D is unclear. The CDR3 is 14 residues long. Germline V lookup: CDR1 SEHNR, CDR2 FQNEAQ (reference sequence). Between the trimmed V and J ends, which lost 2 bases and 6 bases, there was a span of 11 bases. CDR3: CASSLTPVENTIYF. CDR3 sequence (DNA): TGTGCCAGCAGCTTAACCCCCGTGGAAAACACCATATATTTT.

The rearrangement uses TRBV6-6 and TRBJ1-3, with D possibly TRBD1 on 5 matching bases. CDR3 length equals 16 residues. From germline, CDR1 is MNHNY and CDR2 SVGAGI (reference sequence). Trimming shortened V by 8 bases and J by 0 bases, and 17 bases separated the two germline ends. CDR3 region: CASGTGTRFSGNTIYF. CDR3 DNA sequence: TGTGCCAGCGGGACCGGGACGCGGTTCTCTGGAAACACCATATATTTT.

The chain's CDR3 is CASSPKGRGTGELFF. In nucleotides, the CDR3 is TGTGCCAGCAGCCCCAAGGGCCGGGGGACCGGGGAGCTGTTTTTT. J is TRBJ2-2 and V is TRBV7-3; tentative D call: TRBD2 (6 bases). Germline-derived CDR1 and CDR2 are SGHTA and FQGTGA. The CDR3 contains 15 residues. Trimming took 5 bases from V and 5 from J, leaving 15 bases between them. The full variable domain, rest sourced from reference TRBV7-3 and TRBJ2-2, is GAGVSQTPSNKVTEKGKYVELRCDPISGHTALYWYRQSLGQGPEFLIYFQGTGAADDSGLPNDRFFAVRPEGSVSTLKIQRTERGDSAVYLCASSPKGRGTGELFFGEGSRLTVL.

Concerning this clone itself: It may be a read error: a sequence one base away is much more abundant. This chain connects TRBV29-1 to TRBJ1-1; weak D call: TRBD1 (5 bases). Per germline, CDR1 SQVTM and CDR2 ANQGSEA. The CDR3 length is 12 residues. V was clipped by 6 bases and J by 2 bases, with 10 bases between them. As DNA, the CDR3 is TGCAGCGTCTGTGACAGTAACACTGAAGCTTTCTTT. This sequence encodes CSVCDSNTEAFF.

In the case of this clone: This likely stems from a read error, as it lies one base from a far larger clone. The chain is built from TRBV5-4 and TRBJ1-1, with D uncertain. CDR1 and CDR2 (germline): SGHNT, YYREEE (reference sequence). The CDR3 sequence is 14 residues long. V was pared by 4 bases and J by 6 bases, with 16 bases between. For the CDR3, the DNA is TGTGCCAGCAGCAATATCGTGGTTGACGCTGAAGCTTTCTTT. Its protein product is CASSNIVVDAEAFF.

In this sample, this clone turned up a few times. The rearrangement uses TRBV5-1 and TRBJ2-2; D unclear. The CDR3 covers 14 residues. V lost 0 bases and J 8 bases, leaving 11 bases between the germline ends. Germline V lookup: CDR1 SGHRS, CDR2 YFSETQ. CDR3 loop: CASSLVGSSGELFF. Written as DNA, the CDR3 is TGCGCCAGCAGCTTGGTGGGCTCCTCAGGGGAGCTGTTTTTT.

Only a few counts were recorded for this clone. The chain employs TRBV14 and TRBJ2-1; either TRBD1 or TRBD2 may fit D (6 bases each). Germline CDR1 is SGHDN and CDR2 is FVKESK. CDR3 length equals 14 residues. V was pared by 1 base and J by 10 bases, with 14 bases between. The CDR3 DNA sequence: TGTGCCAGCAGCCAAGCGTGGGGGGCCGGGGAGCAGTTCTTC. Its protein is CASSQAWGAGEQFF. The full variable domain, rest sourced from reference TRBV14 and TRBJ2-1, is EAGVTQFPSHSVIEKGQTVTLRCDPISGHDNLYWYRRVMGKEIKFLLHFVKESKQDESGMPNNRFLAERTGGTYSTLKVQPAELEDSGVYFCASSQAWGAGEQFFGPGTRLTVL.

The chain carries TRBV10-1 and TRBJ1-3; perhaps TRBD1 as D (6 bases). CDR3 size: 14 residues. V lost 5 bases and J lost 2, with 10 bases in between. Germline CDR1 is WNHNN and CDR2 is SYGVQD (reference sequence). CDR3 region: CASSTGSAGNTIYF. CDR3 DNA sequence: TGCGCCAGCAGTACAGGGTCGGCTGGAAACACCATATATTTT.